A single sample gave rise to the 3 T cell receptor beta chains below, sequenced in a study of cytomegalovirus exposure and HLA in healthy donors. The PCR used 60 Vbeta and 13 Jbeta primers. TCRdb's table, derived via immunoSEQ multiplex PCR, lists solely in-frame clones and lacks some. There are more than 75,000 clones in the sample; roughly 86% occur only once, and roughly 5.5% lies in the top ten. The specimen sequenced was PBMCs. Receptor source: a young woman in good health and CMV-seropositive.

V and J are TRBV27 and TRBJ1-1; D is perhaps TRBD1 (6 bases). Germline values: CDR1 MNHEY, CDR2 SMNVEV (reference sequence). The CDR3 totals 15 residues. V lost 5 bases and J lost 2, with 15 bases in between. The CDR3 DNA reads as TGTGCCAGCAGTCTGCAGCTGGGGGCCAACACTGAAGCTTTCTTT. Translated: CASSLQLGANTEAFF.

The chain employs TRBV13 and TRBJ1-2; 7 bases fit TRBD1. The CDR3 consists of 15 residues. Trimming cost V 1 base and J 2 bases; bases outside gene matches: 4. Germline values: CDR1 PRHDT, CDR2 FYEKMQ (reference sequence). CDR3 DNA sequence: TGTGCCAGCAGCTTAGCCCAGGGGGTAAACTATGGCTACACCTTC. Protein product: CASSLAQGVNYGYTF.

This chain connects TRBV5-1 to TRBJ2-5; 7 positions agree with TRBD1. The CDR3 has 14 amino acids. The V gene end was trimmed by 6 bases and the J gene end by 2 bases; junction bases not matched to a gene: 7. Germline V gene lookup returns CDR1 SGHRS and CDR2 YFSETQ. Here the CDR3 DNA reads TGCGCCAGCAATGGGGGACAGCCTCAAGAGACCCAGTACTTC. Translating it yields CASNGGQPQETQYF.